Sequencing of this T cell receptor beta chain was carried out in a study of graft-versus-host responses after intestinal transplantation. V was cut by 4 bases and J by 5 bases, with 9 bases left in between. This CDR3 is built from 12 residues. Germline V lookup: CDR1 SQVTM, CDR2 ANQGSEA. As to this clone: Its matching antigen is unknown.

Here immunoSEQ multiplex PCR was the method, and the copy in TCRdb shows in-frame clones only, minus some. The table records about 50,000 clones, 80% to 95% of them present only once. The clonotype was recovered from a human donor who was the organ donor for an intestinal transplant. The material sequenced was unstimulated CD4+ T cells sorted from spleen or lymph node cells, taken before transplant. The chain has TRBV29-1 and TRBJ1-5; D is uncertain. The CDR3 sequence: CSVVQLYQPQHF. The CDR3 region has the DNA TGCAGCGTTGTGCAGCTTTATCAGCCCCAGCATTTT.